The 24 T cell receptor beta chains listed next were all sequenced from one sample in a study of metastatic and nonmetastatic thyroid tumors. All patients were untreated before thyroid surgery. With MiXCR, TCRdb called clones anew from the PCR reads. The data contain some 11,000 clones, around 20% of them singletons. Sequencing was done on a sample of adjacent normal tissue. The receptor set was obtained from a female donor with papillary thyroid cancer or a benign thyroid nodule (not recorded which). Some clones in this sample may be carry-over from other donors' samples.

The chain uses TRBV3-1 and TRBJ2-7, with D unclear. Between the trimmed V and J ends, which lost 3 bases and 2 bases, there was a span of 11 bases. Germline CDR1 and CDR2: LGHDT and YNNKEL (reference sequence). The CDR3 is made up of 14 amino acids. The CDR3 nucleotides read TGTGCCAGCAGCCAGCGTCACTCGACCTACGAGCAGTACTTC. Encoded protein: CASSQRHSTYEQYF.

The chain employs TRBV12-3 or TRBV12-4 and TRBJ2-3; D may be TRBD2 (6 bases). Trimming shortened V by 7 bases and J by 5 bases, and 28 bases separated the two germline ends. The CDR3 extends over 18 amino acids. The CDR3 loop reads CASNPTQRADRRGDTQYF. For the CDR3, the DNA is TGTGCCAGCAATCCGACCCAGCGGGCGGACCGGAGAGGAGATACGCAGTATTTT.

The chain recombines TRBV18 with TRBJ1-2; D gene ambiguous. The CDR3 contains 14 residues. V was shortened by 8 bases and J by 10 bases, with 23 bases between the two germline ends. Germline V gives CDR1 KGHSH, CDR2 LQKENI. The CDR3 reads CASGISCRPPYYTF. The CDR3 DNA reads TGTGCCAGCGGGATTTCGTGTCGGCCTCCTTACTACACCTTC.

This clone was recorded many times. This chain joins TRBV9 and TRBJ2-7; D gene uncertain. The CDR3 length is 14 residues. V lost 0 bases, J lost 5 bases, and 12 bases lay in between. Per germline, CDR1 SGDLS and CDR2 YYNGEE. As DNA, the CDR3 is TGTGCCAGCAGCGTAGGGCCCTCGGAAAACGAGCAGTACTTC. Its protein is CASSVGPSENEQYF.

Relative to its sample, this clone is medium-sized. The chain employs TRBV24-1 and TRBJ2-7; TRBD1 is a possible D gene (6 bases). This CDR3 region has 13 residues. Germline V CDR1 and CDR2: KGHDR, SFDVKD. Deletions cut 1 base from V and 9 bases from J, with 12 bases between. The DNA of the CDR3 is TGTGCCACCAGTGATTTCGAGGGGGTGAGGCAGTACTTC. Its translation: CATSDFEGVRQYF.

This clone has at least ten counts. This chain connects TRBV2 to TRBJ2-5, with TRBD2 matching over 7 bases. J gave up 5 bases and V 8 bases, and 8 bases lay outside the gene matches. This CDR3 comprises 13 residues. From germline, CDR1 is SNHLY and CDR2 FYNNEI. This chain's CDR3 is CASWRIGGETQYF. The CDR3 nucleotides read TGTGCCAGCTGGAGGATCGGGGGGGAGACCCAGTACTTC.

This chain joins TRBV6-1 and TRBJ1-1, with TRBD1 matching 10 bases. The CDR3 sequence is 15 residues long. Germline CDR1 MNHNS, CDR2 SASEGT. V was pared by 5 bases and J by 6 bases, with 9 bases of the junction left unmatched. CDR3 coding DNA: TGTGCCAGCAGTAGAAAGACAGGGGGCTATTCTGAAGCTTTCTTT. Amino acid sequence: CASSRKTGGYSEAFF.

By sample share, this clone is medium-sized. The chain is built from TRBV12-5 and TRBJ1-1, with a weak D call TRBD1 (5 bases). The germline V gene encodes CDR1 LGHNT and CDR2 FRNRAP. The CDR3 is made up of 13 amino acids. With 2 bases removed from V and 6 bases from J, the gap between germline ends came to 10 bases. The CDR3: CASGLWGASEAFF. CDR3 DNA: TGTGCTAGTGGTTTGTGGGGCGCGTCTGAAGCTTTCTTT.

By share of the sample, this clone is medium-sized. At the DNA level, this CDR3 is encoded by other sequences in the same sample as well. The V gene is TRBV25-1, the J gene TRBJ2-3; D possibly corresponds to TRBD2 (6 bases). From germline, CDR1 is MGHDK and CDR2 SYGVNS. The CDR3 has 15 amino acids. The V end was cut by 1 base, the J end by 1 base, with 9 bases between. The CDR3 DNA is TGTGCCAGCAGTGAATGGGAGCGGGGCACAGATACGCAGTATTTT. This sequence encodes CASSEWERGTDTQYF. The variable domain in full, completed from reference TRBV25-1 and TRBJ2-3, reads EADIYQTPRYLVIGTGKKITLECSQTMGHDKMYWYQQDPGMELHLIHYSYGVNSTEKGDLSSESTVSRIRTEHFPLTLESARPSHTSQYLCASSEWERGTDTQYFGPGTRLTVL.

This clone appeared a few times. The rearrangement links TRBV6-1 to TRBJ1-5; maybe TRBD1 (5 bases). Germline CDR1 MNHNS, CDR2 SASEGT. The CDR3 extends over 14 amino acids. Deletions cut 4 bases from V and 3 bases from J, with 10 bases between. CDR3 loop: CASSGGAFNQPQHF. DNA of the CDR3: TGTGCCAGCAGTGGAGGGGCTTTCAATCAGCCCCAGCATTTT.

V gene TRBV7-9 combines with J gene TRBJ1-6; D uncertain. Germline loops: CDR1 SEHNR, CDR2 FQNEAQ (reference sequence). Trimming cost V 7 bases and J 7 bases, with 8 bases left between them. The CDR3 is 12 residues long. CDR3 residues: CASTGPNSPLHF. The DNA for the CDR3 is TGTGCCAGCACCGGACCCAATTCACCCCTCCACTTT.

This clone appeared a few times. An end of the junction does not agree with germline; a read error may underlie this. The chain uses TRBV28 and TRBJ1-6; 7 bases are a match to TRBD1. Germline assignment: CDR1 MDHEN and CDR2 SYDVKM. This CDR3 spans 15 amino acids. The CDR3 reads CACSLAGGYNSPLHF. DNA of the CDR3: TGTGCCTGCAGCTTAGCAGGGGGTTATAATTCACCCCTCCACTTT.

This clone was recorded many times. V is TRBV29-1 and J is TRBJ2-2; TRBD1 is a possible D gene (7 bases). Germline lookup yields CDR1 SQVTM and CDR2 ANQGSEA. Deletions cut 4 bases from V and 6 bases from J, with 12 bases between. CDR3 size: 13 residues. The CDR3 loop reads CSVVPRGAGELFF. CDR3 DNA: TGCAGCGTTGTGCCCAGGGGGGCCGGGGAGCTGTTTTTT.

This clone is medium-sized (0.01 to 0.1%) by share. The rearrangement links TRBV20-1 to TRBJ1-5; the D gene is possibly TRBD1 (6 bases). The V end lost 6 bases, the J end lost 6 bases, and 15 bases lay between the germline ends. Germline V gene data show CDR1 as DFQATT and CDR2 as SNEGSKA (reference sequence). This CDR3 comprises 13 residues. The CDR3, as DNA: TGCAGTGCCCCGAGGGGGGTGGGTCAGCCCCAGCATTTT. This codes for CSAPRGVGQPQHF.

This clone was counted ten times or more. Here the CDR3 DNA reads TGTGCCAGCAGCCACGGGCCGAACAATGAGCAGTTCTTC. Amino acids: CASSHGPNNEQFF. The chain has TRBV4-2 and TRBJ2-1; no definite D call. CDR1 is LGHNA and CDR2 is YNFKEQ in the germline V gene. This CDR3 is 13 amino acids long. With 3 bases removed from V and 5 bases from J, the gap between germline ends came to 8 bases.

The chain employs TRBV19 and TRBJ2-7, with a possible D match to TRBD2 (5 bases). V dropped 4 bases and J dropped 6 bases, with 10 bases sitting between them. CDR1 and CDR2 (germline): LNHDA, SQIVND (reference sequence). The CDR3 has 12 residues. The CDR3 here is CASSRGLSEQYF. The CDR3 DNA sequence: TGTGCCAGTAGTAGAGGGTTAAGCGAGCAGTACTTC.

This clone appeared many times. The chain uses TRBV9 and TRBJ1-4, with TRBD1 as a possible D gene (5 bases). The CDR3 contains 16 residues. V was clipped by 4 bases and J by 3 bases, with 16 bases between them. CDR1 and CDR2 from the germline V gene are SGDLS and YYNGEE. CDR3 protein: CASSLAGRGSNEKLFF. The CDR3 region has the DNA TGTGCCAGCAGCCTCGCCGGACGGGGGTCTAATGAAAAACTGTTTTTT.

This clone has only a few counts. Relative to the germline gene, one junction end is altered; a read error may explain this. The J gene is TRBJ1-5, the V gene TRBV6-2 or TRBV6-3; D might be TRBD1 (5 bases). CDR1 and CDR2 from the germline V gene are MNHEY and SVGEGT. This CDR3 comprises 15 residues. In DNA, the CDR3 is TGTGCCGGCAGCCCCGCGGGGACGGGCAATCAGCCCCAGCATTTT. It encodes CAGSPAGTGNQPQHF.

This clone was counted ten times or more. The chain employs TRBV10-2 and TRBJ2-2; 9 bases agree with TRBD1. From germline, CDR1 is WSHSY and CDR2 SAAADI. V was pared by 11 bases and J by 5 bases, with 9 bases of the junction left unmatched. This CDR3 is built from 14 residues. The CDR3, as DNA: TGCGCCCAGGGGAGACAGGGGGTTACCGGGGAGCTGTTTTTT. Translating gives CAQGRQGVTGELFF.

This clone was detected many times. With a much larger clone just one base away, this may be a read error. The CDR3 ends on some other residue instead of the conserved phenylalanine or tryptophan, so this is likely a read error. This sequence joins TRBV5-1 and TRBJ1-1, with D tentatively TRBD1 (6 bases). CDR1 and CDR2 from the germline V gene are SGHRS and YFSETQ. Trimming removed 0 bases at V and 11 bases at J, with 20 bases between. CDR3 length: 15 amino acids. As DNA, the CDR3 is TGCGCCAGCAGCTTGGGAGGTGACGCGGGGGCAGGCGCTTTCCTT. Amino acid sequence: CASSLGGDAGAGAFL.

In its sample, this clone was seen many times. The chain couples TRBV7-3 to TRBJ1-1; the D is unclear. Looked up from germline, CDR1 is SGHTA and CDR2 is FQGTGA. The CDR3 has 14 amino acids. V gave up 1 base and J gave up 3 bases, with 9 bases separating them. The CDR3 region is CASSLMAYDTEAFF. In nucleotides, the CDR3 is TGTGCCAGCAGCTTAATGGCGTACGACACTGAAGCTTTCTTT.

By share, this clone ranks as medium-sized. The chain joins TRBV28 to TRBJ1-2; 7 nucleotides agree with TRBD1. The V gene's germline CDR1 is MDHEN and CDR2 SYDVKM. The length of the CDR3 is 14 residues. V was pared by 3 bases and J by 8 bases, with 9 bases of the junction left unmatched. CDR3 sequence (DNA): TGTGCCAGCAGTTTCAGCGGTCAGGGGGGGGGCTACACCTTC. Amino acid sequence: CASSFSGQGGGYTF.

The rearrangement joins TRBV30 to TRBJ2-7; 7 nucleotides agree with TRBD2. The V and J ends lost 1 base and 3 bases, in that order; junction bases with no gene match: 3. The CDR3 has 13 residues. CDR1 and CDR2 (germline): GTSNPN, SVGIG (reference sequence). The CDR3 DNA sequence: TGTGCCTGGAGTGCCCCTAGCGGCTACGAGCAGTACTTC. Translation gives CAWSAPSGYEQYF.

There are a few counts of this clone. The genes are TRBV10-3 and TRBJ2-7, with D perhaps matching TRBD1 (6 bases). The V gene's germline CDR1 is ENHRY and CDR2 SYGVKD. V lost 4 bases, J lost 2 bases, and 18 bases lay in between. The CDR3 loop spans 16 amino acids. The CDR3, as DNA: TGTGCCATCAGTGGGATCGACAGGATTCAAACCTACGAGCAGTACTTC. Translated, it gives CAISGIDRIQTYEQYF.